A selection of T cell receptor beta chains follows, all from one sample in a study of tumor and adjacent non-tumor tissue in lung cancer. In TCRdb, the multiplex PCR reads were re-called with MiXCR into one record per CDR3 protein. Of about 200,000 distinct CDR3 sequences in the sample, 60% to 75% were seen once. Specimen: lung tumor tissue. These receptors were taken from a man aged 55 to 70 with non-small cell lung cancer. CDR3s include the opening cysteine and the closing phenylalanine or tryptophan. The D gene is left open where the match is weak. The size field is filled for only some rows; it gives once, few, many or a size class.

V gene	J gene	D gene	clone size	CDR3 DNA	CDR3 protein
TRBV29-1	TRBJ1-1	.	.	TGCAACGTTGAAGGTGGATCGGCTGAAGCTTACTTT	CNVEGGSAEAYF
TRBV4-1	TRBJ2-5	.	many	TGCGCCAGCAGCAAACCGGGCTCGACGGGGGAGACCCAGTACTTC	CASSKPGSTGETQYF
TRBV6-1	TRBJ1-5	.	many	TGTGCCAGCAGTGAAAGTCGCGGTCAGCCCCAGCATTTT	CASSESRGQPQHF
TRBV29-1	TRBJ2-3	.	.	TGCAGTGCTCAGGGTTTGAGGACAGATACGCAATATTTT	CSAQGLRTDTQYF
TRBV12-3/TRBV12-4	TRBJ2-1	TRBD2	.	TGTGCCAGCAGTTTAAGCGGGGGACCGCAGAGGGAGCAGTTCTTC	CASSLSGGPQREQFF
TRBV11-1	TRBJ2-1	.	few	TGTGACAGCAGCTTATATATTGAGCAGTTCTTC	CDSSLYIEQFF
TRBV11-1	TRBJ2-7	.	.	TGTGCCAACAGCTCCTCGGAGAGGGGGGCATACGAGCAGTACTTC	CANSSSERGAYEQYF
TRBV29-1	TRBJ1-2	TRBD1	.	TGCAGCGTGGGGACAGGGTGCGGCTATGGCTACACCTTC	CSVGTGCGYGYTF
TRBV20-1	TRBJ2-3	.	.	TGCAGTGCTAGAGTGTTAGCGAAGACAGATACGCAATATTTT	CSARVLAKTDTQYF
TRBV11-3	TRBJ1-1	.	.	TGTGCCAGCAACCGGGGCACCCAGAACACTGAAGCTTTCTTT	CASNRGTQNTEAFF
TRBV6-5	TRBJ2-3	.	.	TGTGCCAGCAGTTCTGGACAGGGAAGAGGGGGGGATACACAGTATTTT	CASSSGQGRGGDTQYF
TRBV10-3	TRBJ2-7	.	.	TGTGTCATCAGTAACAAGGGTTCCTACGAGCAGTACTTC	CVISNKGSYEQYF
TRBV5-1	TRBJ2-2	TRBD2	.	TGCGCCAGCAGCATTTCTAGCGGCGGCGTCGGGGAGCTGTTTTTT	CASSISSGGVGELFF
TRBV11-2	TRBJ2-7	.	.	TGTGCCAGCAGCTCTCGCAGCTTGAATGCCTACGAGCAGTACTTC	CASSSRSLNAYEQYF
TRBV20-1	TRBJ2-1	.	.	TGCAGTGCTAATACTAGGATTCCCGGAGGCGATGAGCAGTTCTTC	CSANTRIPGGDEQFF
TRBV11-2	TRBJ2-5	.	many	TGTGCCAGCAGCTTAGGAGGTTGGAACCAAGAGACCCAGTACTTC	CASSLGGWNQETQYF
TRBV7-8	TRBJ2-2	.	.	TGTGCCAGCAGTAGACAGTTAAACACCGGGGAGCTGTTTTTT	CASSRQLNTGELFF
TRBV11-2	TRBJ1-1	.	.	TGTGCCAGGAGCTTACATCCCGGCTATGATGCTTTCTTT	CARSLHPGYDAFF
TRBV11-2	TRBJ1-2	.	.	TGTGCCAGTAGCTTATTGGGGCGGGGAGACATCTTC	CASSLLGRGDIF
TRBV11-2	TRBJ2-3	TRBD2	.	TGTGCCAGCAGCGATACTAGCGGGCCCAGACCTCCCACAGGTACGCAGTATTTT	CASSDTSGPRPPTGTQYF
TRBV6-5	TRBJ1-1	.	.	TGTGCCAGTAGCCTTACTCCAGAGGGGATGCCTGAAGCTTTCTTT	CASSLTPEGMPEAFF
TRBV11-2	TRBJ2-7	.	.	TGTGCCAGCAGCTTAGAGGTGGGGTACGAGCAGTACTTC	CASSLEVGYEQYF
TRBV11-3	TRBJ2-3	.	medium-sized	TGTGCCAGCAGCATATTACTAGGCCCAACGCAGTATTTT	CASSILLGPTQYF
TRBV5-5	TRBJ2-1	TRBD1	few	TGTGCCAGCAGCCGGCCGGGACAGAAATCCTACAATGAGCAGTTCTTC	CASSRPGQKSYNEQFF
TRBV12-3/TRBV12-4	TRBJ2-4	.	.	TGTGTCAGCATGGTAATAAGCAAAAACATTCAGTACTTC	CVSMVISKNIQYF
TRBV6-1	TRBJ2-1	.	many	TGTGCCAGCAGTGAACCCAGGGGCCCTAACAATGAGCAGTTCTTC	CASSEPRGPNNEQFF
TRBV12-3/TRBV12-4	TRBJ1-1	.	.	TGTACCAGCATCAACCCGGGGAGAAGAGCTTTCTTT	CTSINPGRRAFF
TRBV29-1	TRBJ2-3	.	many	TGCAGCGTTCGGACGGCCACAGATACGCAGTATTTT	CSVRTATDTQYF
TRBV29-1	TRBJ1-4	TRBD1	many	TGCAGCGCTCAGACAGGGGGTATCGAGGGAAAACTGTTTTTT	CSAQTGGIEGKLFF
TRBV6-2/TRBV6-3	TRBJ2-7	.	once	TGTGCCAGCAGCGCTAACGGTGTTACCTACGAGCAGTACTTC	CASSANGVTYEQYF
TRBV6-2/TRBV6-3	TRBJ2-7	TRBD2	.	TGTGCCAGCAGACGTCCAACTAGCGGGACCTACAAGCAGTACTTC	CASRRPTSGTYKQYF
TRBV20-1	TRBJ1-5	TRBD1	many	TGCAGTGCTAGAGAGGACAGGTGGAGGGAGCCCCAGCATTTT	CSAREDRWREPQHF
TRBV28	TRBJ1-5	.	.	TGTGCCAGTCTCCCGGGGTCTGGGGACCGGTATCAGCCCCAGCATTTT	CASLPGSGDRYQPQHF
TRBV6-1	TRBJ2-5	.	.	TGTGCCAGCAGTGAAGGATGGACGCAAGAGACCCAGTACTTC	CASSEGWTQETQYF
TRBV19	TRBJ1-4	TRBD1	.	TGTGCCAGTAGTAGATGGGACAGGGGACATGAAAAACTGTTTTTT	CASSRWDRGHEKLFF
TRBV11-2	TRBJ2-7	TRBD2	once	TGTGTCAGCAGCTTAGGGAGCGGGGACCCCTACGAGGAGTACTTC	CVSSLGSGDPYEEYF
TRBV7-2	TRBJ2-1	.	once	TGTGCCAGCAGCTTGACGGATTACAATGAGCAGTTCTTC	CASSLTDYNEQFF